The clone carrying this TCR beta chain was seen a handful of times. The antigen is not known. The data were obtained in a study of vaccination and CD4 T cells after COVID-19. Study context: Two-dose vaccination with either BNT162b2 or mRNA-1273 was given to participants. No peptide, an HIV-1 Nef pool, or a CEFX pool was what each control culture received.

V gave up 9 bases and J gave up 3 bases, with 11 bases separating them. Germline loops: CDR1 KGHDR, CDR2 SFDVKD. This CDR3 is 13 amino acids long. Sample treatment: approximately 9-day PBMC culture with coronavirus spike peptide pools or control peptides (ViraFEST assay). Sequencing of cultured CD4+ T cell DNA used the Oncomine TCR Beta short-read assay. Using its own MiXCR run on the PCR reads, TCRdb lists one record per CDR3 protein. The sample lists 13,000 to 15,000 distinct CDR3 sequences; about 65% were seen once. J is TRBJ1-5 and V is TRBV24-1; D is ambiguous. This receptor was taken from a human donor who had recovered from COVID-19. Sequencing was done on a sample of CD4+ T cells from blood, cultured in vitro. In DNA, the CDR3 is TGTGCCACCCAGGACGTCCACAATCAGCCCCAGCATTTT. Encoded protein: CATQDVHNQPQHF.